This TCR beta chain comes out of a study of lung T cells in sarcoidosis with Löfgren's syndrome. On the study more broadly: Analyses focused on Löfgren's syndrome patients. Whole-study findings and limits: TRBV2 was the preferred pairing partner of TRAV12-1, with similar CDR3s.

With regard to this clonotype: Antigen specificity is unknown. A much larger clone differs by one base, so this may be a read error.

The CDR3 length is 11 residues. The V gene's germline CDR1 is KGHDR and CDR2 SFDVKD. TCRdb re-analysed the reads in MiXCR, keeping a single row per CDR3 protein. The repertoire holds about 63,000 distinct CDR3 sequences, about 20% seen once, with around 2.3% in the top ten. The specimen sequenced was CD4+ T cells from PBMCs. The receptor was derived from a human donor with sarcoidosis (Löfgren's syndrome or another form), or a control subject (not recorded which). The chain employs TRBV24-1 and TRBJ1-5; D not resolved. The CDR3 DNA is TGTGCCTCCAGGAGACATCAGCCCCAGCATTTT. It encodes CASRRHQPQHF.